This entry is about one TCR beta chain. This clone's antigen is unknown. Base qualities were left out, and no much larger clone turns up one base away. Genomic DNA was isolated from the sorted cells so that the TCRbeta CDR3 region could be sequenced. The immunoSEQ Assay was used to sequence the TCRbeta CDR3 regions. What TCRdb holds here is the immuneACCESS table cut down to in-frame rearrangements. Part of the clones is not present; checked against another copy, under half of the missing clones reflect an unresolved V gene, and the others are unexplained. The sample table contains tens of thousands of clones; only one count was recorded for 80% to 90% of them. The ten largest clones add up to 1.5% to 2.5% of the sample. This entry comes from a study of OX40 agonist ivuxolimab in advanced cancers. Study-level background: The costimulatory receptor OX40 (CD134) was targeted by ivuxolimab, a fully human IgG2 agonistic monoclonal antibody. Intravenous ivuxolimab was administered to patients every 2 weeks at six dose levels: 0.01, 0.1, 0.3, 1.5, 3 and 10 mg/kg. Among the roughly 50 dose-escalation patients, some 20 had hepatocellular carcinoma, 15 or so melanoma, 9 renal cell carcinoma and 9 head and neck cancer. In the dose-escalation cohort, over 65% of patients were male, and the mean age was approximately 60 years, with a range of about 23 to 90. Prior anti-PD-1, anti-PD-L1 or anti-CTLA-4 therapy was permitted, and checkpoint inhibitors had been received by under 50% of dose-escalation patients. Partial responses occurred in three dose-escalation patients, of whom one had hepatocellular carcinoma and two had cutaneous melanoma. Peripheral TCRbeta sequencing was intended to test whether TCR sequence diversity was altered and clonal T-cell expansion was caused by ivuxolimab. The paper covers the monotherapy dose-escalation part of the phase I ivuxolimab trial, which included N ≈ 57 patients.

The trial excluded patients who had a history of autoimmune disease or who were on systemic immunosuppression. In every dose cohort, peripheral blood was drawn for TCR sequencing at baseline, cycle 4 day 1, and cycle 7 day 1. Samples were obtained from an open-label, multicenter, first-in-human phase I dose-escalation trial of ivuxolimab. Adults with locally advanced or metastatic melanoma, renal cell carcinoma, hepatocellular carcinoma or head and neck squamous cell carcinoma were enrolled in the trial. CD4+ and CD8+ T cells were sorted separately from peripheral blood before TCR sequencing. Overall study results and their limits: At doses of 0.1 to 3.0 mg/kg, clonal expansion of both CD4+ and CD8+ T cells in blood was seen between baseline and week 6. In the 0.1-3.0 mg/kg groups, partial responders were among the patients with the lowest normalized peripheral clonal expansion, particularly in CD8+ T cells. Low levels of normalized T-cell clonal expansion were also seen in some nonresponding patients. Antigen specificity was not determined for the clonally expanded peripheral T cells. After ivuxolimab, expanded clones were on average more numerous among CD8+ T cells than among CD4+ T cells.

This clonotype was obtained from an adult with an advanced solid tumor such as melanoma, head and neck, liver or kidney cancer. Material: CD4+ or CD8+ T cells sorted from blood, obtained in a trial of the OX40 agonist ivuxolimab.

The CDR3 protein is CASSLELASDTQYF. The bases read TGTGCCAGCAGCTTGGAGTTAGCTTCAGATACGCAGTATTTT. The V gene is TRBV5-6 and the J gene is TRBJ2-3; confidence is insufficient to name the D gene. V is clipped by 0 bases and J by 4 bases, and the sequence between their germline boundaries is 9 bases long. Counted from cysteine to phenylalanine, this CDR3 has 14 amino acids. Just CDR3 DNA is preserved here, 42 bases in frame from base 1. Looking up the germline V gene yields CDR1 SGHDT and CDR2 YYEEEE. Supplemented by the reference TRBV5-6 and TRBJ2-3 proteins around the CDR3, the complete variable domain is DAGVTQSPTHLIKTRGQQVTLRCSPKSGHDTVSWYQQALGQGPQFIFQYYEEEERQRGNFPDRFSGHQFPNYSSELNVNALLLGDSALYLCASSLELASDTQYFGPGTRLTVL.